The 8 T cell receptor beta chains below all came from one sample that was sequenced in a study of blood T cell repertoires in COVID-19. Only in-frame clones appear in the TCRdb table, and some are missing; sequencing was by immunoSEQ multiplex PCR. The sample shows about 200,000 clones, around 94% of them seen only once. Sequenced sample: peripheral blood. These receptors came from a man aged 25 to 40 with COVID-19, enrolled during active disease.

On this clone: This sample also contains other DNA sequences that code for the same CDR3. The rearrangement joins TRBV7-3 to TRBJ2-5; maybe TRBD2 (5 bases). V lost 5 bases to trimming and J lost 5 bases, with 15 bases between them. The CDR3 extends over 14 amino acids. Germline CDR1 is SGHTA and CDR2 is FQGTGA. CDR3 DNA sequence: TGTGCCAGCAGCCTAAATGCGGGCTCGGAGACCCAGTACTTC. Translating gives CASSLNAGSETQYF.

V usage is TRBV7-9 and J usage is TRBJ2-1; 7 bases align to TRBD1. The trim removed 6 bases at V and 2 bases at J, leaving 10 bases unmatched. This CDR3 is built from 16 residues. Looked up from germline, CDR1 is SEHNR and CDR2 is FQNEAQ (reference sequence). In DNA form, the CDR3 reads TGTGCCAGCAGTCTTGGTTGGGACAGCCCCTACAATGAGCAGTTCTTC. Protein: CASSLGWDSPYNEQFF. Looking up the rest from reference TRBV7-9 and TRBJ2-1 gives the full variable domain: DTGVSQNPRHKITKRGQNVTFRCDPISEHNRLYWYRQTLGQGPEFLTYFQNEAQLEKSRLLSDRFSAERPKGSFSTLEIQRTEQGDSAMYLCASSLGWDSPYNEQFFGPGTRLTVL.

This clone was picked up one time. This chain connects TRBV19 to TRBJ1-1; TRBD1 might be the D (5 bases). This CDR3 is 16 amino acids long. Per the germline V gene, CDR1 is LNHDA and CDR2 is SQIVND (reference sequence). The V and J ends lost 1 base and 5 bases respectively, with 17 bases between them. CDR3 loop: CASSIGEGLKGTEAFF. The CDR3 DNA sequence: TGTGCCAGTAGTATAGGGGAGGGGTTAAAAGGGACTGAAGCTTTCTTT. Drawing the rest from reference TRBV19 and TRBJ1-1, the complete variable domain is DGGITQSPKYLFRKEGQNVTLSCEQNLNHDAMYWYRQDPGQGLRLIYYSQIVNDFQKGDIAEGYSVSREKKESFPLTVTSAQKNPTAFYLCASSIGEGLKGTEAFFGQGTRLTVV.

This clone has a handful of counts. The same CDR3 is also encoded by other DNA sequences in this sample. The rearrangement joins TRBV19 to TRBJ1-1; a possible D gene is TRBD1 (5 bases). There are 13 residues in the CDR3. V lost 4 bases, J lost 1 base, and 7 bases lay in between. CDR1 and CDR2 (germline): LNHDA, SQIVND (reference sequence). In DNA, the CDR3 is TGTGCCAGTAGTACCACAGGGAACACTGAAGCTTTCTTT. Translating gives CASSTTGNTEAFF.

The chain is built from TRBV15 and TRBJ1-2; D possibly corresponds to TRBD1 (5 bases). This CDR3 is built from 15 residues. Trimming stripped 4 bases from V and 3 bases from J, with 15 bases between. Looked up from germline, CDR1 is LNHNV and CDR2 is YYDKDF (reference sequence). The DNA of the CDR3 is TGTGCCACCAGCACTACGGACAAGGGTTACTATGGCTACACCTTC. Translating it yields CATSTTDKGYYGYTF.

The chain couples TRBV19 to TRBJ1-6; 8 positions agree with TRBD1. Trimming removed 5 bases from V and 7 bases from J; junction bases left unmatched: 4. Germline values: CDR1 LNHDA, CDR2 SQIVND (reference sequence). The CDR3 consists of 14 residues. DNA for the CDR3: TGTGCCAGTAGTGCGACAGGGGAAAATTCACCCCTCCACTTT. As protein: CASSATGENSPLHF.

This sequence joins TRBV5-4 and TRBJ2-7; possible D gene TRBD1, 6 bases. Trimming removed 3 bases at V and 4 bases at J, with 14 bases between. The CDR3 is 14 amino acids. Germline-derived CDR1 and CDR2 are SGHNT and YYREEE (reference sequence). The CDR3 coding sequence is TGTGCCAGCAGCTCGTCAGGGGTGGAATACGAGCAGTACTTC. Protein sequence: CASSSSGVEYEQYF.

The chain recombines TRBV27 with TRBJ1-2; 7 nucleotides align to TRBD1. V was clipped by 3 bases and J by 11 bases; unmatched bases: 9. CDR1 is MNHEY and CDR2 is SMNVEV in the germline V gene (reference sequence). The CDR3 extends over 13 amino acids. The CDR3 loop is CASSLTGTGWYTF. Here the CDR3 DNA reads TGTGCCAGCAGTTTGACAGGGACCGGGTGGTACACCTTC.